This entry lists 15 T cell receptor delta chains sequenced from one sample in a study of gamma-delta T cells after stem cell transplantation. TCRdb repeated clone calling on the RT-PCR reads with CATT. Of roughly 1,300 delta-chain clones listed, approximately 15% are singletons. The sample consisted of gamma-delta T cells. These receptors came from a human donor. It is not recorded whose cells these are; they may come from a transplant donor.

Regarding this clone: A single base separates this from a much larger clone, so it may be a read error. The chain links TRDV2 to TRDJ1; 9 nucleotides agree with TRDD3. Germline CDR1 GEAIGNYY, CDR2 EKD. The length of the CDR3 is 17 residues. V lost 3 bases to trimming and J lost 3 bases; unmatched junction nucleotides: 13. The CDR3 protein is CACDPLGDAAYADKLIF. CDR3 DNA sequence: TGTGCCTGTGACCCACTGGGGGACGCAGCGTACGCCGATAAACTCATCTTT.

On this clone: At one boundary the junction diverges from the germline segment, which might be a read error. The DNA of the CDR3 is TGTGCCTGTGACACCGTTCCTACGCCCGCCGGGGGAAAAAGTACCGATAAACGCATCTTT. Translated: CACDTVPTPAGGKSTDKRIF. V is TRDV2 and J is TRDJ1; possible D gene TRDD2, 7 bases. This CDR3 region has 20 residues. Per the germline V gene, CDR1 is GEAIGNYY and CDR2 is EKD.

This clone was seen only a few times. The chain uses TRDV2 and TRDJ1; tentative D call: TRDD2 (8 bases). V gave up 0 bases and J gave up 0 bases, with 22 bases separating them. Germline CDR1 and CDR2: GEAIGNYY and EKD. The CDR3 extends over 19 amino acids. CDR3 in amino acids: CACDTLFLQGISDTDKLIF. In nucleotides, the CDR3 is TGTGCCTGTGACACCCTCTTCCTACAGGGGATATCCGACACCGATAAACTCATCTTT.

This chain links TRDV2 with TRDJ1; 9 bases align to TRDD3. The CDR3 length is 19 residues. Unmatched junction bases numbered 13, after V lost 0 bases and J lost 0 bases. Germline V gene sequence: CDR1 GEAIGNYY, CDR2 EKD. CDR3 in amino acids: CACDTGGGTGGPYTDKLIF. The DNA for the CDR3 is TGTGCCTGTGACACCGGGGGGGGAACTGGGGGACCGTACACCGATAAACTCATCTTT.

As for this clone: A much larger clone differs from this one at a single base, so this may be a read error. The V call is TRDV2, the J call TRDJ1; 8 nucleotides align to TRDD3. Unmatched junction bases numbered 11, after V lost 4 bases and J lost 5 bases. This CDR3 is 15 amino acids long. The germline gives CDR1 GEAIGNYY, CDR2 EKD. The CDR3 bases are TGTGCCTGTGAACGTTTGGTGGGGGATCGAGATAAACTCATCTTT. This sequence encodes CACERLVGDRDKLIF.

V usage is TRDV2 and J usage is TRDJ1; 10 positions match TRDD3. CDR3 length: 16 residues. Germline assignment: CDR1 GEAIGNYY and CDR2 EKD. V lost 6 bases, J lost 0 bases, and 9 bases stayed unmatched. The CDR3 protein is CACSLLGDRDTDKLIF. DNA for the CDR3: TGTGCCTGTTCCCTACTGGGGGATCGAGACACCGATAAACTCATCTTT.

The J gene is TRDJ1, the V gene TRDV2; 8 nucleotides line up with TRDD3. This CDR3 comprises 13 residues. The junction had 7 bases not matched to a gene; V was cut back by 7 bases and J by 4 bases. CDR1 GEAIGNYY and CDR2 EKD come from the germline V gene. CDR3 loop: CACDSLGDDKLIF. The CDR3 DNA is TGTGCCTGCGACTCCCTGGGGGACGATAAACTCATCTTT.

V usage is TRDV2 and J usage is TRDJ3; 10 nucleotides match TRDD3. Germline lookup yields CDR1 GEAIGNYY and CDR2 EKD. The ends lost 0 bases at V and 0 bases at J; junction bases unmatched: 10. The CDR3 is 21 residues long. The CDR3 nucleotides are TGTGCCTGTGACACCATACCGGGGGATACGGTTGGCTCCTGGGACACCCGACAGATGTTTTTC. Its translation is CACDTIPGDTVGSWDTRQMFF.

Comments on this clone: The sample has other DNA sequences that encode this CDR3 too. The chain has TRDV2 and TRDJ1; possibly TRDD2 or TRDD3 for D (6 bases each). Germline V gives CDR1 GEAIGNYY, CDR2 EKD. The CDR3 has 21 amino acids. V shed 0 bases and J shed 0 bases, with 28 bases lying between them. In DNA, the CDR3 is TGTGCCTGTGACACCCTCCTACGGACAAGGGATAGGGAGGCGTACACCGATAAACTCATCTTT. Its translation is CACDTLLRTRDREAYTDKLIF.

This clone has only a few counts. A much larger clone is a single base away; this may be a read error. At the DNA level, this CDR3 is encoded by other sequences in the same sample as well. The J gene is TRDJ1, the V gene TRDV2, with TRDD2 identical over 7 bases. This CDR3 is built from 21 residues. Germline trimming cut 3 bases from V and 0 bases from J; bases unmatched to any gene: 24. Per germline, CDR1 GEAIGNYY and CDR2 EKD. CDR3 DNA: TGTGCCTGTGACGCGATTCCTACTGTAGTGGGCCCCGAATATAACACCGATAAACTCATCTTT. Its protein is CACDAIPTVVGPEYNTDKLIF.

This clone is labeled as large. V is TRDV2 and J is TRDJ1; 8 positions match TRDD3. The ends lost 2 bases at V and 2 bases at J; junction bases unmatched: 9. The CDR3 is 16 residues long. The V gene's germline CDR1 is GEAIGNYY and CDR2 EKD. For the CDR3, the DNA is TGTGCCTGTGACATAGTTGGGGGATGGAAAACCGATAAACTCATCTTT. This gives the protein CACDIVGGWKTDKLIF.

V and J are TRDV2 and TRDJ1; D is ambiguous. Germline CDR1 is GEAIGNYY and CDR2 is EKD. Trimming left V 2 bases short and J 6 bases short, with 15 bases between. The CDR3 loop spans 14 amino acids. The DNA for the CDR3 is TGTGCCTGTGACAGCCTCCAGGGACCAAATAAACTCATCTTT. It codes for CACDSLQGPNKLIF.

Relative to its sample, this clone is hyperexpanded. The same CDR3 arises from other DNA sequences in this sample as well. The rearrangement uses TRDV2 and TRDJ1, with 10 nucleotides matching TRDD3. The junction had 6 bases not matched to a gene; V was cut back by 3 bases and J by 0 bases. Germline lookup yields CDR1 GEAIGNYY and CDR2 EKD. This CDR3 comprises 16 residues. The CDR3 sequence is CACDPLGDPYTDKLIF. CDR3 DNA: TGTGCCTGTGACCCACTGGGGGATCCTTACACCGATAAACTCATCTTT.

Remarks on this clone: A read error likely explains this, since a far larger clone differs by one base. In the same sample, other DNA sequences code for this CDR3. This chain links TRDV2 with TRDJ3; 12 bases map to TRDD3. The CDR3 has 21 residues. CDR1 and CDR2 (germline): GEAIGNYY, EKD. The CDR3 here is CACDTLLGDTNGSCDTRQMFF. CDR3 coding DNA: TGTGCCTGTGACACCCTACTGGGGGATACCAATGGCTCCTGTGACACCCGACAGATGTTTTTC.

This clone was seen a few times. V gene TRDV2 combines with J gene TRDJ1; D is ambiguous. The length of the CDR3 is 13 residues. CDR1 and CDR2 (germline): GEAIGNYY, EKD. Trimming left V 3 bases short and J 2 bases short, with 9 bases between. The CDR3 here is CACDGVGTDKLIF. In DNA, the CDR3 is TGTGCCTGTGACGGGGTGGGTACCGATAAACTCATCTTT.